Sequencing of this T cell receptor (beta chain) was carried out in a study of T-cell memory formation after mild COVID-19. The CDR3 totals 13 residues. CDR1 and CDR2 (germline): LNHNV, YYDKDF (reference sequence). Trimming took off 2 bases at V and 7 bases at J, with 11 bases between the two ends. In TCRdb, the 5' RACE reads were re-called with MiXCR into one record per CDR3 protein. The repertoire has about 110,000 distinct CDR3 sequences, around 12% of them found once; the top ten carry 25% to 35%. The TCR was taken from an adult woman who had mild COVID-19 (a few samples of this study predate the infection). Cell type and time point are not known. This chain links TRBV15 with TRBJ2-5; D remains ambiguous. Sequencing used PBMCs or a T cell subset sorted from them (not recorded which). The CDR3 spells CATSRPPGVTQYF. The CDR3 region has the DNA TGTGCCACCAGCAGACCCCCAGGAGTGACCCAGTACTTC.